This T cell receptor beta chain was recovered during a study of immune evolution from preneoplasia to lung adenocarcinoma. Study-wide points: Later-stage lesions appeared to have more T cells, more diversity, less clonality. Normal lung had the highest top T cell clone frequencies.

Resections took place in Japan or China from about 2014 to 2018. Some clones are missing from TCRdb's copy, which holds only in-frame ones; the method was immunoSEQ multiplex PCR. Of about 5,700 clones listed, roughly 80% were seen once; the top ten hold more than 11%. The junction had 11 bases not matched to a gene; V was cut back by 5 bases and J by 1 base. This CDR3 contains 17 residues. Per germline, CDR1 SGHAT and CDR2 FQNNGV. In its sample, this clone was seen a few times. Its specificity is unknown. The rearrangement uses TRBV11-2 and TRBJ2-4, with 7 bases lining up with TRBD2. Source material: FFPE adjacent normal lung tissue. The sequence was collected from an older person with lung adenocarcinoma. As DNA, the CDR3 is TGTGCCAGCAGCCCTAGGGGAGGGGAGATTGCCAAAAACATTCAGTACTTC. Protein sequence: CASSPRGGEIAKNIQYF.